These T cell receptor beta chains were read from a single sample in a study of blood T cell repertoires in COVID-19. The assay was immunoSEQ multiplex PCR, and TCRdb's table has in-frame clones only and misses some. The table has about 200,000 clones, around 80% seen once. Sequenced input: peripheral blood. These receptors all stem from a human donor in a cohort sampled during active COVID-19. The CDR3 runs from the conserved cysteine through the conserved F or W. The order of the fields is J gene, V gene, clone size, D gene, CDR3 DNA, CDR3 protein. D genes are given only for firm matches. Expanded clones are given a class, and other clones once, few, many or no size at all.

j_gene: TRBJ2-2
v_gene: TRBV6-5
abundance: -
d_gene: -
CDR3nt: TGTGCCAGCAGTTACTCACCGGTAAACACCGGGGAGCTGTTTTTT
CDR3aa: CASSYSPVNTGELFF

j_gene: TRBJ1-2
v_gene: TRBV5-1
abundance: -
d_gene: -
CDR3nt: TGCGCCAGCAGCACGGACAGCCGTAACTATGGCTACACCTTC
CDR3aa: CASSTDSRNYGYTF

j_gene: TRBJ2-1
v_gene: TRBV5-6
abundance: -
d_gene: TRBD2
CDR3nt: TGTGCCAGCAGCTTCAGGACTAGCGACAATGAGCAGTTCTTC
CDR3aa: CASSFRTSDNEQFF

j_gene: TRBJ2-5
v_gene: TRBV7-8
abundance: -
d_gene: -
CDR3nt: TGTGCCAGCAGCTTAGGTGGGCCGGGACAAGAGACCCAGTACTTC
CDR3aa: CASSLGGPGQETQYF

j_gene: TRBJ2-4
v_gene: TRBV7-8
abundance: -
d_gene: -
CDR3nt: TGTGCCAGCAGCTTAGCTGGAGGGAAAAACATTCAGTACTTC
CDR3aa: CASSLAGGKNIQYF

j_gene: TRBJ1-5
v_gene: TRBV7-2
abundance: once
d_gene: TRBD1
CDR3nt: TGTGCCAGCAGCGTACAGGGGGATCAGCCCCAGCATTTT
CDR3aa: CASSVQGDQPQHF

j_gene: TRBJ2-2
v_gene: TRBV18
abundance: -
d_gene: -
CDR3nt: TGTGCCAGCTCACTATCCGGGACACTTAACACCGGGGAGCTGTTTTTT
CDR3aa: CASSLSGTLNTGELFF

j_gene: TRBJ1-1
v_gene: TRBV19
abundance: -
d_gene: -
CDR3nt: TGTGCCAGTAGTAAGGGACATTTGAACACTGAAGCTTTCTTT
CDR3aa: CASSKGHLNTEAFF

j_gene: TRBJ1-5
v_gene: TRBV27
abundance: -
d_gene: -
CDR3nt: TGTGCCAGCAGTCTCCAGGGCAATCAGCCCCAGCATTTT
CDR3aa: CASSLQGNQPQHF

j_gene: TRBJ2-5
v_gene: TRBV19
abundance: -
d_gene: -
CDR3nt: TGTGCCAGTAGTATAGGGACAGCACAAGAGACCCAGTACTTC
CDR3aa: CASSIGTAQETQYF

j_gene: TRBJ1-1
v_gene: TRBV7-9
abundance: -
d_gene: -
CDR3nt: TGTGCCAGCAGCTTAAACCCAGGGCGGAACACTGAAGCTTTCTTT
CDR3aa: CASSLNPGRNTEAFF

j_gene: TRBJ1-1
v_gene: TRBV11-2
abundance: -
d_gene: -
CDR3nt: TGTGCCAGCAGCTGGGGGCGGAACACTGAAGCTTTCTTT
CDR3aa: CASSWGRNTEAFF

j_gene: TRBJ1-6
v_gene: TRBV3-1/TRBV3-2
abundance: -
d_gene: -
CDR3nt: TGTGCCAGCAGCCAAAGGGGAATGAATTCACCCCTCCACTTT
CDR3aa: CASSQRGMNSPLHF

j_gene: TRBJ2-6
v_gene: TRBV5-4
abundance: once
d_gene: -
CDR3nt: TGTGCCAGCAGCACAGGTCGATCTGGGGCCAACGTCCTGACTTTC
CDR3aa: CASSTGRSGANVLTF

j_gene: TRBJ1-2
v_gene: TRBV24-1
abundance: once
d_gene: -
CDR3nt: TGTGCCACCAGTGCCGCCGGGACATCCCAACTCTCGTCAGGCTACACCTTC
CDR3aa: CATSAAGTSQLSSGYTF

j_gene: TRBJ1-5
v_gene: TRBV2
abundance: once
d_gene: TRBD1
CDR3nt: TGTGCCAGCAGTTTCTCGTTTGACAGGGGTCAGCCCCAGCATTTT
CDR3aa: CASSFSFDRGQPQHF

j_gene: TRBJ1-5
v_gene: TRBV30
abundance: -
d_gene: -
CDR3nt: TGTGCCTGGAAGGGAGGGGGCAATCAGCCCCAGCATTTT
CDR3aa: CAWKGGGNQPQHF

j_gene: TRBJ1-1
v_gene: TRBV6-6
abundance: -
d_gene: -
CDR3nt: TGTGCCAGCAGTTACTACAGGACCCTGAACACTGAAGCTTTCTTT
CDR3aa: CASSYYRTLNTEAFF

j_gene: TRBJ1-1
v_gene: TRBV5-4
abundance: -
d_gene: -
CDR3nt: TGTGCCAGCAGTCTTGCGGGGGCCGGGGGAGCGAGTGAAGCTTTCTTT
CDR3aa: CASSLAGAGGASEAFF